There are a few counts of the clone carrying this T cell receptor beta chain. Its antigen is not known. Libraries were prepared by immunoSEQ multiplex PCR; TCRdb keeps only in-frame clonotypes and omits some of them. The table has about 140,000 clones, 86% seen once; the top ten hold less than 6%. CDR3 length equals 14 residues. Trimming took off 0 bases at V and 2 bases at J, with 5 bases between the two ends. CDR1 and CDR2 (germline): PRHDT, FYEKMQ (reference sequence). The entry originates in a study of Ad26.COV2.S vaccination and SARS-CoV-2 variants. Study findings and constraints: Substantial breadth in spike-specific CD8+ and CD4+ T cell responses was reportedly seen after vaccination. Placebo recipients trailed vaccine recipients in spike-specific TCR breadth. Vaccine and placebo recipients had similar non-spike TCR breadth.

The clonotype comes from a human donor who had recovered from COVID-19. This material consisted of peripheral blood, taken after recovery from COVID-19. The chain combines TRBV13 with TRBJ1-3; D is unresolved. CDR3 region: CASSLGLTGNTIYF. The CDR3 DNA sequence: TGTGCCAGCAGCTTAGGGCTAACTGGAAACACCATATATTTT.